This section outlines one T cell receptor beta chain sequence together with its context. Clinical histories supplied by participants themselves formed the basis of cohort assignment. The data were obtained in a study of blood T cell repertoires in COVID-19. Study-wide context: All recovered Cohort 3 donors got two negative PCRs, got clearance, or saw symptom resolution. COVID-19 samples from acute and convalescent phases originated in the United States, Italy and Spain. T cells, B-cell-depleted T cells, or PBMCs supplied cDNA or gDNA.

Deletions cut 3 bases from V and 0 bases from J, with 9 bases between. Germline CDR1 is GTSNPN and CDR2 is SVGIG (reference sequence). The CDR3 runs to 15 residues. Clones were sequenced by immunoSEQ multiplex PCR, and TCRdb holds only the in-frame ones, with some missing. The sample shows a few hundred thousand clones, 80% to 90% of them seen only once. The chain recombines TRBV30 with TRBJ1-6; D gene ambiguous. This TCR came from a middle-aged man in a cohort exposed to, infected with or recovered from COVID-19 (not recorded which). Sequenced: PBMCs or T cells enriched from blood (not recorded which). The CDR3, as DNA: TGTGCCTGGAGCTTGCTTAGCTCCTATAATTCACCCCTCCACTTT. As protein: CAWSLLSSYNSPLHF.